This TCR beta chain was obtained from a study of OX40 agonist ivuxolimab in advanced cancers. Looked up from germline, CDR1 is SGHVS and CDR2 is FNYEAQ. The CDR3 loop spans 14 amino acids. V lost 3 bases and J lost 2; bases outside the gene matches: 4. Measured with immunoSEQ multiplex PCR; TCRdb has only the in-frame clones, and not every one. The top ten hold about an eighth of the sample, which has about 62,000 clones, 80% to 95% seen once. The sequenced sample was CD4+ or CD8+ T cells sorted from blood, obtained in a trial of the OX40 agonist ivuxolimab. The chain links TRBV7-6 to TRBJ2-7, with 7 bases that match TRBD2. The clonotype originates from an adult with an advanced solid tumor such as melanoma, head and neck, liver or kidney cancer. CDR3 DNA sequence: TGTGCCAGCAGCTTTGGACTAGGAGCCTACGAGCAGTACTTC. This translates into CASSFGLGAYEQYF.